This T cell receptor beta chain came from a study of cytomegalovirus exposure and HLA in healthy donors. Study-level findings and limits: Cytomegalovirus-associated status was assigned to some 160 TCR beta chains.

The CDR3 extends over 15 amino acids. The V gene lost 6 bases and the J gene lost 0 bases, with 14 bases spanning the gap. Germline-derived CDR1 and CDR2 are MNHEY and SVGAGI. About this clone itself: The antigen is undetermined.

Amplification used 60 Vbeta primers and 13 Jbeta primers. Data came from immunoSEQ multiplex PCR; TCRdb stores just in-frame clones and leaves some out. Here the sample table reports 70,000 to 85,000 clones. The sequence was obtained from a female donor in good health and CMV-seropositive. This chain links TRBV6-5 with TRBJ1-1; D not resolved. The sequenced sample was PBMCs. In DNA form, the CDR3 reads TGTGCCAGCAGAAATCCGGGGTTTGTGAACACTGAAGCTTTCTTT. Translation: CASRNPGFVNTEAFF.